This T cell receptor (beta chain) was sequenced for a study of T cell responses to AZD1222 COVID-19 vaccine. Using immunoSEQ multiplex PCR, the repertoire was profiled, and TCRdb retains in-frame clones only, with some absent. The sample has more than 150,000 clones; approximately 87% are singletons. With 4 bases removed from V and 1 base from J, the gap between germline ends came to 8 bases. CDR1 SGHVS and CDR2 FQNEAQ come from the germline V gene. This CDR3 contains 13 residues. The sequencing here drew on peripheral blood, taken 28 days after the second AZD1222 dose. This chain connects TRBV7-8 to TRBJ2-7; D uncertain. The clonotype was recovered from an adult who received the AZD1222 COVID-19 vaccine. The CDR3 bases are TGTGCCAGCAGCTCGCTCAAGTCCTACGAGCAGTACTTC. Its translation: CASSSLKSYEQYF.